The TCR beta chain under discussion was sequenced for a study of T cells expressing NK-cell markers. The CDR3 runs 14 residues. Germline V gene lookup returns CDR1 SEHNR and CDR2 FQNEAQ (reference sequence). With the 5' RACE reads reprocessed, TCRdb shows one record per CDR3 protein and no DNA. Its table records 250,000 or so distinct CDR3 sequences. The sequence came from a woman between 18 and 70 years old in good health. The sequenced sample consisted of blood T cells: a sorted CD56 or NKG2C T cell subset, CD4+ or CD8+ T cells, or bulk PBMC T cells (not recorded which). The rearrangement links TRBV7-9 to TRBJ1-4; the D call of TRBD1 rests on TCRdb alone, since no DNA is present to check it. The CDR3 sequence is CASSVTGSNEKLFF.